The subject of this entry is one TCR beta chain. The record originates from a study of blood T cell repertoires in COVID-19. V shed 4 bases and J 0 bases; nucleotides not matched to a gene: 8. The CDR3 has 16 amino acids. Germline V CDR1 and CDR2: SGDLS, YYNGEE. Cohort placement rested on clinical history that participants reported themselves. Cohort 3 donors were reported recovered after two negative PCRs, clearance, or symptom resolution. Authors' processing steps: How many nucleated cells were present was estimated from reference gene primer amplification. Using immunoSEQ multiplex PCR, the repertoire was profiled, and TCRdb retains in-frame clones only, with some absent. V, J and clone size are taken as reported in that table, and D and trimming were inferred from the DNA itself. This sample carries roughly 180,000 clones, roughly 84% of them seen once, and the ten largest clones take approximately 18%.

This chain uses TRBV9 with TRBJ2-3, with 7 bases identical to TRBD1. The sample consisted of PBMCs or T cells enriched from blood (not recorded which). The receptor comes from a man between 60 and 75 years old who had recovered from COVID-19. CDR3 region: CASSHKTGESTDTQYF. The CDR3 coding sequence is TGTGCCAGCAGCCATAAAACAGGGGAAAGCACAGATACGCAGTATTTT.